Listed below are T cell receptor beta chains from one sample, sequenced in a study of beta chain features in type 1 diabetes. TCRdb's copy holds only in-frame clones and misses some; the assay was immunoSEQ multiplex PCR. The repertoire includes tens of thousands of clones, around 52% of them detected once, and over 2% sits in the top ten. Specimen: Tregs from blood. Receptor source: a woman aged 18 to 35 in good health. The CDR3 runs from the conserved cysteine through the conserved F or W. A D gene is named only where the DNA matches it firmly. Clone sizes are given selectively: once, few, many, or a class where the clone is expanded.

>16|.|TRBD1|TRBJ2-1|TRBV14
TGTGCCAGCAGCCCCCTGGGGCAGGGGGCGCAGGATGAGCAGTTCTTC
CASSPLGQGAQDEQFF
>16|few|TRBD2|TRBJ2-1|TRBV7-9
TGTGCCAGCAGCCGGCGTAGCGGGAGCTCCTACAATGAGCAGTTCTTC
CASSRRSGSSYNEQFF
>11|once|.|TRBJ2-7|TRBV7-9
TGTGCCAGCAGCTCAACTACCGAGCAGTACTTC
CASSSTTEQYF
>13|.|.|TRBJ1-1|TRBV29-1
TGCAGCGTTGTTTGGGGGCTCGCCGGAGAAGCTTTCTTT
CSVVWGLAGEAFF
>13|.|.|TRBJ1-1|TRBV6-5
TGTGCCAACAGTCTTACTCGAGTAACTGAAGCTTTCTTT
CANSLTRVTEAFF
>13|.|TRBD1|TRBJ2-7|TRBV7-2
TGTGCCAGCAGCGCGGACAGGGGGCGTGAGCAGTACTTC
CASSADRGREQYF
>15|.|.|TRBJ2-5|TRBV28
TGTGCCAGCAGGTCCCCGTTTATCCTCCAAGAGACCCAGTACTTC
CASRSPFILQETQYF
>16|.|TRBD2|TRBJ2-7|TRBV19
TGTGCCAGTAGTACTCCTAGCGGGAGGGCCTCCTACGAGCAGTACTTC
CASSTPSGRASYEQYF
>15|.|TRBD1|TRBJ2-3|TRBV27
TGTGCCAGCAGAAACCGACAGGGGGGATCAGATACGCAGTATTTT
CASRNRQGGSDTQYF
>15|.|TRBD2|TRBJ2-7|TRBV25-1
TGTGCCAGCGGACCGGGACTAGCGGCATCCTACGAGCAGTACTTC
CASGPGLAASYEQYF
>12|few|.|TRBJ2-5|TRBV15
TGTGCCATCTCAAACAGGGTGGGGACCCAGTACTTC
CAISNRVGTQYF
>14|few|.|TRBJ1-1|TRBV10-3
TGTGCCATCAGTGCGTCAGGGGCAGGTACTGAAGCTTTCTTT
CAISASGAGTEAFF
>14|few|.|TRBJ1-5|TRBV6-1
TGTGCCAGCAGTGAACGTGGGGGGAATCAGCCCCAGCATTTT
CASSERGGNQPQHF
>18|few|.|TRBJ2-7|TRBV30
TGTGCCTGGAGTCCATTCACCCTCGGGGGAAAAAGGCCCTACGAGCAGTACTTC
CAWSPFTLGGKRPYEQYF
>14|.|.|TRBJ1-4|TRBV7-2
TGTGCCAGCAGCTTAGCGCCTTGGGGCGAAAAACTGTTTTTT
CASSLAPWGEKLFF
>14|.|.|TRBJ2-1|TRBV6-6
TGTGCCAGCAGGGGGGCGCGGGTAAGGGATGAGCAGTTCTTC
CASRGARVRDEQFF
>16|.|TRBD1|TRBJ2-7|TRBV5-1
TGCGCCAGCCGACCGGGACAGGGGGCGAACGGGTACGAGCAGTACTTC
CASRPGQGANGYEQYF
>16|.|.|TRBJ2-1|TRBV4-2
TGTGCCAGCAGCCATTCCGACTGGGGCGGCGACATAGTGCAGTTCTTC
CASSHSDWGGDIVQFF
>14|few|.|TRBJ1-6|TRBV6-5
TGTGCCAGCAGTTACGGGGGGAATAATTCACCCCTCCACTTT
CASSYGGNNSPLHF
>15|.|TRBD2|TRBJ2-3|TRBV29-1
TGCAGCGTTGGAGGTGGGAGGGAGCACACAGATACGCAGTATTTT
CSVGGGREHTDTQYF
>16|.|TRBD2|TRBJ2-7|TRBV4-3
TGCGCCAGCAGCCAAGATCATCTAGCGGGATTAGGCGAGCAGTACTTC
CASSQDHLAGLGEQYF
>14|.|TRBD1|TRBJ1-1|TRBV10-1
TGCGCCAGCAGGGGGGCCGGACAGGGCTCTGAAGCTTTCTTT
CASRGAGQGSEAFF
>13|once|TRBD1|TRBJ1-6|TRBV27
TGTGCCAGCAGAGGACAGGGGGTCTCGCCCCTCCACTTT
CASRGQGVSPLHF
>16|once|TRBD1|TRBJ1-5|TRBV19
TGTGCCAGTAGTCCAGAGGACAGGGGATTCAATCAGCCCCAGCATTTT
CASSPEDRGFNQPQHF
>11|.|.|TRBJ2-7|TRBV20-1
TGCAGTGCTAGGCGGCGCGACGAGCAGTACTTC
CSARRRDEQYF
>15|few|.|TRBJ1-3|TRBV7-2
TGTGCCAGCAGCCAAGTCGGAAGGGGTGGAAACACCATATATTTT
CASSQVGRGGNTIYF
>15|.|TRBD1|TRBJ2-5|TRBV6-6
TGTGCCAGCAGTTATCCCGGGACAGCCAAAGAGACCCAGTACTTC
CASSYPGTAKETQYF
>17|.|TRBD2|TRBJ2-1|TRBV5-6
TGTGCCAGCAGCTTCTTACTAGCGGCCAGAACCTACAATGAGCAGTTCTTC
CASSFLLAARTYNEQFF
>15|.|.|TRBJ2-1|TRBV11-2
TGTGCCAGCAGCTCGTTGAAGTGGCTCATCCATGAGCAGTTCTTC
CASSSLKWLIHEQFF
>17|once|TRBD2|TRBJ2-3|TRBV9
TGTGCCAGCACCGCCGGGGCTAGCGGGGGAAACACAGATACGCAGTATTTT
CASTAGASGGNTDTQYF
>15|few|.|TRBJ1-4|TRBV6-5
TGTGCCAGCAGTTACGACAGTTCCTCGATGAAGAAACTGTTTTTT
CASSYDSSSMKKLFF
>15|.|TRBD1|TRBJ1-5|TRBV4-1
TGCGCCAGCAGCCGGGGGGACAGGGGCGGACAGCCCCAGCATTTT
CASSRGDRGGQPQHF
>16|.|.|TRBJ2-7|TRBV7-9
TGTGCCAGCAGCCCTGGGAACTCCGGGACTTCCTACGAGCAGTACTTC
CASSPGNSGTSYEQYF
>12|once|.|TRBJ1-2|TRBV28
TGTGCCAGCGGCCTGACTAACTATGGCTACACCTTC
CASGLTNYGYTF
>15|few|.|TRBJ1-1|TRBV7-9
TGTGCCAGCAGCTTAGCTTCCCGGGGGAACACTGAAGCTTTCTTT
CASSLASRGNTEAFF
>15|.|TRBD1|TRBJ1-4|TRBV7-9
TGTGCCAGCAGCCCCGACAGGGCAACTAATGAAAAACTGTTTTTT
CASSPDRATNEKLFF
>17|.|.|TRBJ2-1|TRBV28
TGTGCCAGCAGTTTGGGGATGGGTTATACCGGGGACAATGAGCAGTTCTTC
CASSLGMGYTGDNEQFF
>15|few|TRBD2|TRBJ2-1|TRBV11-2
TGTGCCAGCAGCCTTGCCCTAGCGGATGGCAATGAGCAGTTCTTC
CASSLALADGNEQFF
>17|.|TRBD2|TRBJ2-6|TRBV30
TGTGCCTTCCCCCCGGCGGGAGGGTCCTCTGGGGCCAACGTCCTGACTTTC
CAFPPAGGSSGANVLTF
>19|.|.|TRBJ2-1|TRBV27
TGTGCCAGCAGCCGCGTTCGGGACTCCAACTCGGGGCCACACAATGAGCAGTTCTTC
CASSRVRDSNSGPHNEQFF